Sequencing of this T cell receptor beta chain was carried out in a study of blood T cells in healthy people across ages. The germline V gene encodes CDR1 SQVTM and CDR2 ANQGSEA. The CDR3 sequence is 10 residues long. The V end lost 7 bases, the J end lost 8 bases, and 9 bases lay between the germline ends. This clonotype was observed a few times. The target antigen is unknown. Using a J-beta primer mix together with a sample-barcoded 5' primer, a second PCR was run for about 6 to 11 cycles. TCRdb ran MiXCR on the 5' RACE reads and lists one entry per CDR3 protein. The sample has about 680,000 distinct CDR3 sequences, roughly 49% seen once; the top ten hold 25% to 35%. Study outcomes and limitations: Long-lived donors had more naive CD4+ cells and higher diversity than aged donors.

The chain combines TRBV29-1 with TRBJ1-5; D is uncertain. Sequenced: blood. The clonotype was recovered from a woman in her sixties in good health. The chain's CDR3 is CSGPPKPQHF. CDR3 sequence (DNA): TGCAGCGGCCCCCCGAAGCCCCAGCATTTT.